Listed here is a single T cell receptor beta chain. There are a few counts of this clonotype. Its antigen has not been determined. The record has no base qualities; no much larger clone is one base away. The germline ends are 18 bases apart after V is trimmed by 0 bases and J by 0 bases. The CDR3 spans 19 residues, from the cysteine through the phenylalanine. Just the 57-base CDR3 DNA is kept, in frame starting at base 1. For CDR1 and CDR2, the germline V gene lists LGHNA and YSLEER. This entry belongs to a study of T cells in Graves' hyperthyroidism and ophthalmopathy (dated by TCRdb to about 2019). A note on the overall study: Peripheral blood was collected at initial diagnosis, before any treatment. In several Graves' hyperthyroidism patients, the study also compared T-cell repertoires from thyroid tissue with T-cell repertoires from blood. A discovery cohort of approximately 100 patients, 43 with Graves' ophthalmopathy and roughly 59 with stable Graves' hyperthyroidism, was used to find distinguishing TCR V-J signatures. The paper describes TCR Vbeta CDR3 sequencing of 135 peripheral blood samples, made up of roughly 45 ophthalmopathy patients, approximately 73 hyperthyroidism patients and 17 progressor patients. After sampling, hyperthyroidism patients received methimazole starting at 30 mg daily, and ophthalmopathy patients received high-dose intravenous methylprednisolone. Whether ophthalmopathy could be predicted prospectively was tested in an independent validation cohort made up of 18 to 20 hyperthyroidism patients plus 17 patients who later progressed to ophthalmopathy. The approximately 90 discovery patients were randomly split 7:3 into training and test sets. General conclusions and limits of the study: A model built on a 13 V-J signature distinguished ophthalmopathy from stable hyperthyroidism, reaching around 88% sensitivity and under 84% specificity in cross-validation and 80%/75% in testing. Most expanded thyroid clonotypes (frequency above 0.001) were also found in blood, which suggests that blood repertoires may mirror thyroid immune responses. No statistical method was used to fix the sample size in advance, and group allocation was not hidden from the investigators. In validation, progression to ophthalmopathy was predicted by the model with 70% to 71% sensitivity and under 85% specificity, a median of 6.5 months before onset.

TCR beta CDR3 regions were amplified from RNA transcripts. For the first round of RT-PCR on the TCR CDR3, the HTBI primer set was used together with the Qiagen OneStep RT-PCR kit. A second multiplex PCR round built the libraries, followed by size selection and purification. Sequencing of the libraries was done on an Illumina HiSeq2000 using paired-end 100 bp reads. For the original study's pipeline: Raw data were processed with SOAPnuke, discarding reads with adapters, uncalled bases, mean Phred below 15, or no exact constant-primer or identifier match. High-quality paired reads were merged with COPE v1.2.5, and unique nucleotide sequences were defined as clonotypes. Clonotypes were aligned to IMGT TRBV, TRBD and TRBJ reference segments using MiTCR v1.1. Only V-J combinations with frequency above 0.0001, covering 99% to 99.2% of repertoires, were analysed. A TCS score was defined as the ratio between F50 (clonal expansion) and ExV (chaos), using BLOSUM62-based TCRdist between CDR3 peptides within each V-J. Welch's t-statistics and random forest reduced several hundred V-J features to 13, which were used in a naive Bayes classifier (R e1071). TCRdb reran the public reads through fastp at Q25 and MiXCR, keeping productive beta chains. Rows are combined by CDR3 protein, so each entry shows the most common genes and DNA. The V and J calls follow TCRdb's processing rather than the paper's. The sample yields around 600,000 distinct CDR3 sequences; around 15% were counted once. The top ten clonotypes cover roughly an eighth of the sample.

Ophthalmopathy patients had moderately to severely active disease, with a Clinical Activity Score of 3 or more, a NOSPECS grade of 4 or more, and a disease duration of less than 3 months. Exclusion was applied to patients with uncontrolled infections, other autoimmune diseases, pregnancy or lactation. Diagnoses relied on clinical symptoms, serum thyroxine and TRAb, thyroid ultrasound and orbital computed tomography. PBMCs were separated from roughly 10 ml of fresh peripheral blood using Ficoll-Paque density gradient centrifugation. Total RNA was extracted using Trizol reagent, and RNA quality was assessed on an Agilent 2100 Bioanalyzer.

The source of this sequence is a woman between 50 and 59 years old with Graves' ophthalmopathy. The specimen was blood. The rearrangement combines TRBV4-3 with TRBJ2-1; TRBD2 is a possible D gene, resting on 6 matching bases. The nucleotides are TGCGCCAGCAGCCAAGATCCCCGCTCTGCGGGGCTCTCCTACAATGAGCAGTTCTTC. Its coded protein is CASSQDPRSAGLSYNEQFF.